This is a list of T cell receptor beta chains from one sample in a study of blood T cell repertoires in COVID-19. Libraries were prepared by immunoSEQ multiplex PCR; TCRdb keeps only in-frame clonotypes and omits some of them. The repertoire includes approximately 160,000 clones, over 60% of them detected once, and approximately 8% sits in the top ten. Sequenced: peripheral blood. These TCRs come from a man in his 60s with acute or convalescent COVID-19. CDR3s include the opening cysteine and the closing phenylalanine or tryptophan. A D gene is named only where the DNA matches it firmly. Size is omitted from some rows. Given values are once, few, many or a class for expanded clones.

- TRBJ2-7 - TRBV30 CAWSPGFLQSYEQYF TGTGCCTGGAGTCCCGGGTTCCTCCAATCCTACGAGCAGTACTTC
- TRBJ2-7 TRBD1 TRBV5-1 CASSWGQGAYEQYF TGCGCCAGCAGCTGGGGACAGGGGGCCTACGAGCAGTACTTC
- TRBJ1-4 TRBD1 TRBV5-1 CASSLGAQGGGFEKLFF TGCGCCAGCAGCTTGGGGGCCCAAGGGGGCGGATTTGAAAAACTGTTTTTT
- TRBJ2-7 TRBD1 TRBV30 CAWSRWGTGIEQYF TGTGCCTGGAGCCGGTGGGGGACAGGGATCGAGCAGTACTTC
- TRBJ1-2 TRBD1 TRBV5-4 CASSDGTAYGYTF TGTGCCAGCAGCGATGGGACAGCCTATGGCTACACCTTC
- TRBJ1-1 - TRBV27 CASSSVTVTEAFF TGTGCCAGCAGTTCCGTGACAGTCACTGAAGCTTTCTTT
few TRBJ1-4 TRBD1 TRBV10-1 CASSGTGSEKLFF TGCGCCAGCAGTGGGACAGGGTCTGAAAAACTGTTTTTT
- TRBJ1-1 - TRBV19 CASSIVLAGNTEAFF TGTGCCAGTAGTATAGTTCTCGCAGGGAACACTGAAGCTTTCTTT
few TRBJ2-7 - TRBV5-4 CASSLAPTGTYEQYF TGTGCCAGCAGCTTGGCACCGACGGGGACCTACGAGCAGTACTTC
- TRBJ2-3 TRBD1 TRBV5-6 CASHGPGQLHVAQYF TGTGCCAGCCACGGTCCGGGACAGTTACATGTAGCGCAGTATTTT
- TRBJ2-5 TRBD1 TRBV10-2 CASSPTTGSAETQYF TGCGCCAGCAGCCCCACGACAGGGAGTGCAGAGACCCAGTACTTC
once TRBJ1-4 - TRBV15 CATSRTHGATNEKLFF TGTGCCACCAGCAGAACCCACGGAGCAACTAATGAAAAACTGTTTTTT
- TRBJ2-1 TRBD2 TRBV7-9 CASTFRTSGGNEQFF TGTGCCAGCACGTTCCGGACTAGCGGGGGGAATGAGCAGTTCTTC
- TRBJ1-6 TRBD1 TRBV2 CASSPGQPASPLHF TGTGCCAGCAGTCCGGGACAGCCAGCTTCACCCCTCCACTTT
- TRBJ1-2 - TRBV19 CASSAYDSNYGYTF TGTGCCAGTAGTGCGTACGACAGTAACTATGGCTACACCTTC
- TRBJ1-1 - TRBV2 CASSEYRESVTEAFF TGTGCCAGCAGTGAGTACAGGGAGTCAGTCACTGAAGCTTTCTTT
- TRBJ1-4 - TRBV9 CASSVDEGNNEKLFF TGTGCCAGCAGCGTAGATGAGGGCAATAATGAAAAACTGTTTTTT
- TRBJ1-5 - TRBV28 CASSSTALGAQPQHF TGTGCCAGCAGTTCCACGGCATTAGGGGCTCAGCCCCAGCATTTT
many TRBJ1-2 - TRBV6-5 CASRMDPGRGYTF TGTGCCAGCAGAATGGACCCGGGAAGGGGCTACACCTTC
once TRBJ1-4 TRBD1 TRBV15 CATHTGQGFNNEKLFF TGTGCCACCCACACGGGACAGGGGTTTAATAATGAAAAACTGTTTTTT
- TRBJ2-1 TRBD2 TRBV6-2/TRBV6-3 CASRYAGRHQYNEQFF TGTGCCAGCAGATACGCCGGGAGGCACCAGTACAATGAGCAGTTCTTC
- TRBJ1-1 TRBD1 TRBV29-1 CSVTRTGDTEAFF TGCAGCGTTACCCGGACAGGGGACACTGAAGCTTTCTTT
- TRBJ2-3 - TRBV3-1/TRBV3-2 CASSQVVSTDTQYF TGTGCCAGCAGCCAAGTAGTTAGCACAGATACGCAGTATTTT
- TRBJ2-7 - TRBV29-1 CSVERGGHEQYF TGCAGCGTTGAGAGGGGGGGGCACGAGCAGTACTTC
- TRBJ2-3 TRBD2 TRBV3-1/TRBV3-2 CASSQRPSGDTQYF TGTGCCAGCAGCCAACGACCTAGCGGAGATACGCAGTATTTT
few TRBJ2-7 TRBD1 TRBV5-4 CASSDLTGEEQYF TGTGCCAGCAGCGACTTGACAGGGGAAGAGCAGTACTTC
- TRBJ2-1 TRBD1 TRBV24-1 CATSDGLAGTGSPNEQFF TGTGCCACCAGTGATGGGCTTGCCGGGACAGGGTCCCCCAATGAGCAGTTCTTC
- TRBJ2-5 TRBD2 TRBV11-2 CASSLVGSSGEETQYF TGTGCCAGCAGCTTAGTAGGGTCTAGCGGGGAGGAGACCCAGTACTTC
- TRBJ1-2 TRBD1 TRBV3-1/TRBV3-2 CASSQSYGWAGGFSYTF TGTGCCAGCAGCCAATCCTACGGATGGGCAGGGGGCTTCAGCTACACCTTC
- TRBJ2-2 - TRBV3-1/TRBV3-2 CASSQLGGDGELFF TGTGCCAGCAGCCAACTAGGGGGAGACGGGGAGCTGTTTTTT
- TRBJ2-7 TRBD2 TRBV11-2 CASSSSSGGYEQYF TGTGCCAGCAGCTCGTCTAGCGGGGGCTACGAGCAGTACTTC
- TRBJ2-1 - TRBV9 CASSVQASDYNEQFF TGTGCCAGCAGCGTCCAGGCAAGTGATTACAATGAGCAGTTCTTC
- TRBJ1-2 - TRBV29-1 CSAQGGAEGYTF TGCAGCGCTCAGGGAGGGGCGGAAGGCTACACCTTC
- TRBJ2-7 TRBD1 TRBV27 CASSPPPGTGTYEQYF TGTGCCAGCAGTCCCCCCCCCGGGACAGGCACCTACGAGCAGTACTTC
- TRBJ2-3 TRBD1 TRBV4-1 CASSQDEQGSTPTDTQYF TGCGCCAGCAGCCAAGACGAACAGGGGAGTACCCCCACAGATACGCAGTATTTT
- TRBJ2-3 TRBD2 TRBV3-1/TRBV3-2 CASSQEGAGGYTDTQYF TGTGCCAGCAGCCAAGAAGGGGCGGGGGGGTACACAGATACGCAGTATTTT
few TRBJ2-3 TRBD2 TRBV5-1 CASSLLGLAGITSTDTQYF TGCGCCAGCAGCTTGTTGGGACTAGCGGGGATCACTAGCACAGATACGCAGTATTTT
- TRBJ1-4 - TRBV7-2 CASSSQRSSEEKLFF TGTGCCAGCAGCTCCCAGAGGTCTTCGGAAGAAAAACTGTTTTTT
- TRBJ1-2 TRBD1 TRBV5-4 CASSKRDRPRGGYTF TGTGCCAGCAGCAAAAGGGACAGGCCTCGGGGAGGCTACACCTTC
- TRBJ2-1 - TRBV13 CASSGRDFYSYNEQFF TGTGCCAGCAGCGGGCGGGACTTCTATTCTTACAATGAGCAGTTCTTC
- TRBJ1-4 - TRBV19 CASLPGGKGKEKLFF TGTGCCAGCCTCCCCGGGGGAAAGGGGAAAGAAAAACTGTTTTTT
- TRBJ1-1 - TRBV9 CASSVEPVNTEAFF TGTGCCAGCAGCGTCGAGCCGGTGAACACTGAAGCTTTCTTT
- TRBJ2-5 TRBD2 TRBV4-2 CASSQGTSGEGETQYF TGTGCCAGCAGCCAGGGGACTAGCGGGGAGGGTGAGACCCAGTACTTC
few TRBJ1-1 TRBD1 TRBV18 CASSPQGTDTEAFF TGTGCCAGCTCACCGCAGGGGACAGACACTGAAGCTTTCTTT
- TRBJ1-5 TRBD1 TRBV30 CAWGTGSTRNQPQHF TGTGCCTGGGGGACAGGGAGTACGCGCAATCAGCCCCAGCATTTT
once TRBJ2-5 - TRBV10-1 CASSVAGGETQYF TGCGCCAGCAGTGTCGCGGGCGGGGAGACCCAGTACTTC
- TRBJ1-4 - TRBV9 CASSVGGTGDEKLFF TGTGCCAGCAGCGTAGGGGGCACGGGGGACGAAAAACTGTTTTTT
- TRBJ2-5 - TRBV19 CASSMRAGGQETQYF TGTGCCAGTAGTATGAGGGCAGGCGGGCAAGAGACCCAGTACTTC
- TRBJ2-5 TRBD1 TRBV2 CASRGTGEETQYF TGTGCCAGCAGGGGGACAGGGGAAGAGACCCAGTACTTC
- TRBJ2-2 TRBD1 TRBV6-1 CASSELGTAAGTGELFF TGTGCCAGCAGTGAGCTCGGGACAGCCGCCGGAACCGGGGAGCTGTTTTTT